This T cell receptor (beta chain) originates from a study of cytotoxic CD8 clonotypes in ibrutinib-treated CLL. This clone was detected once. Profiled with immunoSEQ multiplex PCR; TCRdb holds only in-frame clones, not every one. In the table there are 130,000 or so clones, around three quarters of which are singletons. The CDR3 loop spans 20 amino acids. Germline V CDR1 and CDR2: SGDLS, YYNGEE. Trimming removed 0 bases at V and 0 bases at J, with 22 bases between. The TCR originated in a human donor with chronic lymphocytic leukemia. This chain links TRBV9 with TRBJ2-1; the D is unclear. Sequencing used PBMCs, obtained after 12 months of ibrutinib treatment. The CDR3 spells CASSVDNSLRARSSYNEQFF. Written as DNA, the CDR3 is TGTGCCAGCAGCGTAGATAACAGCTTACGAGCCCGGAGCTCCTACAATGAGCAGTTCTTC.